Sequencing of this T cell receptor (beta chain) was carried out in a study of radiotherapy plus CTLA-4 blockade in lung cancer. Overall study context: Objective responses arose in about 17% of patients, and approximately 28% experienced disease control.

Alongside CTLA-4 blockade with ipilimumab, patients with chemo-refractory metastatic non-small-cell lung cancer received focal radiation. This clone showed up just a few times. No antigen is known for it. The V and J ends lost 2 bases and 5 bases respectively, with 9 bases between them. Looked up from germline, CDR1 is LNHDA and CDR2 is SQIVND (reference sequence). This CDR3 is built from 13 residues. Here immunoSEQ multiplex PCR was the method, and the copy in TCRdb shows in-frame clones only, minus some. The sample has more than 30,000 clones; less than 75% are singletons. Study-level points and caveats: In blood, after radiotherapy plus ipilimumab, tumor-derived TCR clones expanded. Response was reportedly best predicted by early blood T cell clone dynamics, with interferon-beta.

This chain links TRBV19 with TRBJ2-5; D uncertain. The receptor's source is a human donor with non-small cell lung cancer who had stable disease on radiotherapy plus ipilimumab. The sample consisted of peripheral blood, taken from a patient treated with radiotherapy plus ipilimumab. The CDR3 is CASSISGLETQYF. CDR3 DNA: TGTGCCAGTAGTATATCCGGGCTTGAGACCCAGTACTTC.